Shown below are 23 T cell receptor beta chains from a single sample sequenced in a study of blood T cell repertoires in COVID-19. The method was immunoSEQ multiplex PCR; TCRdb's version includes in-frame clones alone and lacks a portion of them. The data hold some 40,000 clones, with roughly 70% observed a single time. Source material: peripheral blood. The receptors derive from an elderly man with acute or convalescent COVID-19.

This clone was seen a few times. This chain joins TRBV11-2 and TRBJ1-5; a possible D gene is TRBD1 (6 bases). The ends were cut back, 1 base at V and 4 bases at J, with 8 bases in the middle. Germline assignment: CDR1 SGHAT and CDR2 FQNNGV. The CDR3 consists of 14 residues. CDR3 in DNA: TGTGCCAGCAGCTTAGTAGGGGGAAATCAGCCCCAGCATTTT. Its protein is CASSLVGGNQPQHF. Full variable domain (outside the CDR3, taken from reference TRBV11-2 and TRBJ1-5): EAGVAQSPRYKIIEKRQSVAFWCNPISGHATLYWYQQILGQGPKLLIQFQNNGVVDDSQLPKDRFSAERLKGVDSTLKIQPAKLEDSAVYLCASSLVGGNQPQHFGDGTRLSIL.

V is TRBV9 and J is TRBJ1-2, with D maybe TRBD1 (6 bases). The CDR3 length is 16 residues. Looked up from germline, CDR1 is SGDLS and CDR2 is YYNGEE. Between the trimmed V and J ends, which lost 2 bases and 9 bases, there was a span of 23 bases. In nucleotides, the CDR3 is TGTGCCAGCAGCGTCCTAGCCAAGGGACAATGGGAAAGCTACACCTTC. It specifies CASSVLAKGQWESYTF.

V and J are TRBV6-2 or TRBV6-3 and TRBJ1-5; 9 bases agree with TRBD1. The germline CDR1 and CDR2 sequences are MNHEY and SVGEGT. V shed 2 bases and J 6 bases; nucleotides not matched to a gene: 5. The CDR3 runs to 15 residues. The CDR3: CASSYRDRVVQPQHF. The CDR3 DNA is TGTGCCAGCAGTTACCGGGACAGGGTGGTTCAGCCCCAGCATTTT.

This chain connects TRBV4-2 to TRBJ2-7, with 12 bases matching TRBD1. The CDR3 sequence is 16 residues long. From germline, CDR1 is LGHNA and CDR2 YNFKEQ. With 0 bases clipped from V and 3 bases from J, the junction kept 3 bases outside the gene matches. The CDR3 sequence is CASSQEGQGALYEQYF. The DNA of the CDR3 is TGTGCCAGCAGCCAAGAGGGACAGGGGGCCCTCTACGAGCAGTACTTC.

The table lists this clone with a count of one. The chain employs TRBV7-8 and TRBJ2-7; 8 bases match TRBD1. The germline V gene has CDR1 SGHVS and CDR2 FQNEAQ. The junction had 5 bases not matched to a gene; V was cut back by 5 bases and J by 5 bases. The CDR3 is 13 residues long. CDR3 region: CASSLDRGNEQYF. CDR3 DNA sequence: TGTGCCAGCAGCCTAGACAGGGGAAACGAGCAGTACTTC.

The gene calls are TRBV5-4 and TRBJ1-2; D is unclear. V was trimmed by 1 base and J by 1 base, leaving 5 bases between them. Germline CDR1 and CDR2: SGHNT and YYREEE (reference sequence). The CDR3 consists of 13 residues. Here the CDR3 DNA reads TGTGCCAGCAGCTTGCTAGATAACTATGGCTACACCTTC. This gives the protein CASSLLDNYGYTF.

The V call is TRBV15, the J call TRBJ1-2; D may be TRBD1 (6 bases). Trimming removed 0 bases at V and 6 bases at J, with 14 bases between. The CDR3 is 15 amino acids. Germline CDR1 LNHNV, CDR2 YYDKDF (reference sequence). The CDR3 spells CATSRDRGSVNGYTF. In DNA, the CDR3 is TGTGCCACCAGCAGAGACAGGGGTTCCGTGAATGGCTACACCTTC.

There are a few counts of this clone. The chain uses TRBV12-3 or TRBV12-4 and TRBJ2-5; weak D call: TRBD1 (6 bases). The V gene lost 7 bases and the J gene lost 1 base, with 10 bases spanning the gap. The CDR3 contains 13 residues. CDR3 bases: TGTGCCAGCACCTGGACAGTCCAAGAGACCCAGTACTTC. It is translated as CASTWTVQETQYF.

For the CDR3, the DNA is TGTGCCAGCAGCCAAGACACTAGCGGTGTCTACGAGCAGTACTTC. It yields the protein CASSQDTSGVYEQYF. The chain recombines TRBV3-1 (or the pseudogene TRBV3-2) with TRBJ2-7, with 8 bases identical to TRBD2. This CDR3 contains 15 residues. Trimming took 0 bases from V and 3 from J; bases not matched to a gene: 4. The germline CDR1 and CDR2 sequences are LGHDT and YNNKEL (reference sequence).

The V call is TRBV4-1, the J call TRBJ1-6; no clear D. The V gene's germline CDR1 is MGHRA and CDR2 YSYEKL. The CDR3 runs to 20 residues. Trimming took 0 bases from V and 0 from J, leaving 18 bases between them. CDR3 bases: TGCGCCAGCAGCCAAGAGATCCGGAGGACGGAGAGCTCCTATAATTCACCCCTCCACTTT. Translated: CASSQEIRRTESSYNSPLHF.

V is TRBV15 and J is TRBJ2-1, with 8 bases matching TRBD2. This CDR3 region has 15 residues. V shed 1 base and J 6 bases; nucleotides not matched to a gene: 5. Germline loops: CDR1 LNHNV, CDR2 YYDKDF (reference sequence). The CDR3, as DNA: TGTGCCACCAGCAGAGCCTCCGCGGGGGGCAATGAGCAGTTCTTC. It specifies CATSRASAGGNEQFF.

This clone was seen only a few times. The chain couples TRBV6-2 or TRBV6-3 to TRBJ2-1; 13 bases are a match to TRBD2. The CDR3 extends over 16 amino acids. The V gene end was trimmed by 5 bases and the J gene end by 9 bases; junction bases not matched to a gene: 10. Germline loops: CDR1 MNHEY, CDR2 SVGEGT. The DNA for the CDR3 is TGTGCCAGCAGTCTGCTCGGGACTAGCGGGATGAGTGAGCAGTTCTTC. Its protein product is CASSLLGTSGMSEQFF.

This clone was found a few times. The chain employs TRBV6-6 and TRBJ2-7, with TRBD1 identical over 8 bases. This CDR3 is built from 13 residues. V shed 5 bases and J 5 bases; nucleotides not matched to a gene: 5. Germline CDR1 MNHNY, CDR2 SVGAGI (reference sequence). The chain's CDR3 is CASSRTGSHEQYF. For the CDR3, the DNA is TGTGCCAGCAGTAGGACAGGGTCCCACGAGCAGTACTTC.

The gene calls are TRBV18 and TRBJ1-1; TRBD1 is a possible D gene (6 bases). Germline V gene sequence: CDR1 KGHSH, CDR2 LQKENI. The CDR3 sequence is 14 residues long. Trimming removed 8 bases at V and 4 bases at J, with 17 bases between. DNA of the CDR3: TGTGCCAGCACCTACAACAGGGACGGCACTGAAGCTTTCTTT. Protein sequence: CASTYNRDGTEAFF.

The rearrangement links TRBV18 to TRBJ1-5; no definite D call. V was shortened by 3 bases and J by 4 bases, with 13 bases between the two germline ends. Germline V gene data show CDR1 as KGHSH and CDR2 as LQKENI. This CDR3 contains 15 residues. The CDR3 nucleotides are TGTGCCAGCTCACCCCGGGGTCAATTTAATCAGCCCCAGCATTTT. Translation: CASSPRGQFNQPQHF.

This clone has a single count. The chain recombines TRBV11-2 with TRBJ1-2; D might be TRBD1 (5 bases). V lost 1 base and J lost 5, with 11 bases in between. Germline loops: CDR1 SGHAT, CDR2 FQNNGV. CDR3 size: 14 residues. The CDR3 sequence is CASSLAGTAYGYTF. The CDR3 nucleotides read TGTGCCAGCAGCTTAGCGGGGACTGCGTATGGCTACACCTTC.

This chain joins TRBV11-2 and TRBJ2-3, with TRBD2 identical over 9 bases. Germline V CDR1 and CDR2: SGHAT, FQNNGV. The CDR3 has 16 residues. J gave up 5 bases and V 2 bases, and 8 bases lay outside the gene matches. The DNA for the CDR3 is TGTGCCAGCAGCTTAACTTGGCGGGAGGGCCGAGATACGCAGTATTTT. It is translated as CASSLTWREGRDTQYF.

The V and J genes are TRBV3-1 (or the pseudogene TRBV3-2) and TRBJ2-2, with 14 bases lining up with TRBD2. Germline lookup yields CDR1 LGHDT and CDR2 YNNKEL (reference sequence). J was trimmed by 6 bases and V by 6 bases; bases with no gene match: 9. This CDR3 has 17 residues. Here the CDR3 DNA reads TGTGCCAGCAGAAACGGACTAGCGGGAGGTAAAGCCGGGGAGCTGTTTTTT. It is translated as CASRNGLAGGKAGELFF.

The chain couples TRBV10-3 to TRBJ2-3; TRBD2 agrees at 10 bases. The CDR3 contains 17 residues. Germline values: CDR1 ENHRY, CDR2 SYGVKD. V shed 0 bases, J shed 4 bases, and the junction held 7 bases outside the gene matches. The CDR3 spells CAISESASGGVADTQYF. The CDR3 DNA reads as TGTGCCATCAGTGAGTCTGCCAGCGGGGGGGTGGCAGATACGCAGTATTTT.

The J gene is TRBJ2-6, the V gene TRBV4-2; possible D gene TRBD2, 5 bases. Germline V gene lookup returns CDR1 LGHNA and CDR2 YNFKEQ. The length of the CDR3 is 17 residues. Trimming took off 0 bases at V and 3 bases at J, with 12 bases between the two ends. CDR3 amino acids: CASSQDRWERGANVLTF. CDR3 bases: TGTGCCAGCAGCCAAGATAGATGGGAGCGTGGGGCCAACGTCCTGACTTTC.

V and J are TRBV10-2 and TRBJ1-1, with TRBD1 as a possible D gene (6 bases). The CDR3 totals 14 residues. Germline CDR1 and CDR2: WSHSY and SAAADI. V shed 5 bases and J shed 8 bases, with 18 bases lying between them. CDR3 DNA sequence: TGCGCCAGCAGTAAGCGGGGGGCGGAGGTGGAAGCTTTCTTT. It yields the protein CASSKRGAEVEAFF.

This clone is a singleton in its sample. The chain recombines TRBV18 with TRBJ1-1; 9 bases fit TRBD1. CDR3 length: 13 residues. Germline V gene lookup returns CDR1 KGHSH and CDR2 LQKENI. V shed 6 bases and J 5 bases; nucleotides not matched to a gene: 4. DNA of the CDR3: TGTGCCAGCTCGTCCGACAGGGGGACTGAAGCTTTCTTT. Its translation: CASSSDRGTEAFF.

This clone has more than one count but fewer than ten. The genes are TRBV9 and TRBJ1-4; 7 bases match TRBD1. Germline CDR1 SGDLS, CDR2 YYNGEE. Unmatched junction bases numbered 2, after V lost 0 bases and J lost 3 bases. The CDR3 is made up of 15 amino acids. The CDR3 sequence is CASSVAQGANEKLFF. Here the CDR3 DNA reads TGTGCCAGCAGCGTAGCCCAGGGGGCTAATGAAAAACTGTTTTTT. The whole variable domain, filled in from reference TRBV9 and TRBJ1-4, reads DSGVTQTPKHLITATGQRVTLRCSPRSGDLSVYWYQQSLDQGLQFLIQYYNGEERAKGNILERFSAQQFPDLHSELNLSSLELGDSALYFCASSVAQGANEKLFFGSGTQLSVL.